This T cell receptor (beta chain) was recorded in a study of blood T cells in healthy people across ages. As for this clonotype: The target antigen is unknown.

CDR3 length: 16 residues. With 0 bases clipped from V and 5 bases from J, the junction kept 6 bases outside the gene matches. Germline assignment: CDR1 SGHKS and CDR2 YYEKEE (reference sequence). The study, taken as a whole, reports: A greater number of naive CD4+ cells and higher diversity distinguished long-lived donors from aged donors.

A J-beta primer mix and a sample-barcoded 5' primer were used in a second PCR of about 7 to 12 cycles. All cDNA molecules were each tagged by a template-switch adaptor with 12 random nucleotides. Using its own MiXCR run on the 5' RACE reads, TCRdb lists one record per CDR3 protein. The data contain hundreds of thousands of distinct CDR3 sequences, 25% to 30% of them singletons. This sequence joins TRBV5-5 and TRBJ1-1; 11 bases fit TRBD1. This TCR derives from an elderly woman in good health. The specimen sequenced was blood. This CDR3 reads CASSLGTGGMGTEAFF. The CDR3, as DNA: TGTGCCAGCAGCTTGGGGACAGGGGGCATGGGGACTGAAGCTTTCTTT.